This TCR beta chain originates from a study of graft-versus-host responses after intestinal transplantation (dated by TCRdb to about 2021). Looking at the study overall: The transplants that recipients received were multivisceral, liver-intestinal, or isolated intestinal. A peak of at least 4% donor T cells among recipient peripheral blood mononuclear cells was the definition used for donor T cell macrochimerism. Instead of going to the commercial service, samples from a few later patients were sequenced in-house on an Illumina MiSeq and processed with MiXCR. To identify alloreactive clones, pre-transplant mixed lymphocyte reaction products were sequenced and compared with unstimulated pre-transplant donor and recipient T cells. Graft-versus-host and host-versus-graft alloreactive T cell clones were tracked in the graft, circulation and bone marrow after intestinal transplantation using bulk TCR-beta CDR3 sequencing. Every recipient was given anti-thymocyte globulin induction, then maintenance tacrolimus and steroids for around three years. A cohort of around 25 intestinal transplant recipients, including one retransplant, was enrolled, and 3 patients lacking pretransplant specimens were excluded. Study-wide findings and limitations: Conclusions were limited by the relatively low number and heterogeneity of intestinal transplant patients. In the allografts of patients with donor T cell macrochimerism, GvH to HvG T cell clonal ratios were high. GvH clones were detected in recipient bone marrow, and some of these GvH clones were observed earlier in ileal mucosa or blood, consistent with an intestinal mucosal origin. Early after transplant, peak levels of circulating GvH clones were associated with declines in HvG clones.

Blood samples were collected up to 4 times in the first month after transplant and then at least monthly when available. Receptor libraries were prepared by the immunoSEQ multiplex PCR assay. For most patients, genomic DNA was subjected to high-throughput TCR-beta CDR3 sequencing by Adaptive Biotechnologies. From the authors' description of their analysis: TCR sequencing data for around 20 patients were retrieved from Adaptive's ImmunoSEQ software; a few other patients were processed with MiXCR and VDJtools. Because the origin of CDR3 nucleotide sequences shared between donor and recipient could not be assigned, those sequences were removed. To count as alloreactive, a clone needed at least 2-fold expansion over unstimulated cells and a minimum CFSE-low frequency of 0.002% (template counts) or 0.001% (read counts). A clone was considered mappable if detected in the sequenced pre-transplant spleen, lymph node, or MLR CFSE-low populations of the donor or recipient. The cumulative frequency of alloreactive clones was calculated as a percentage of all sequences, weighted by copy number. TCRdb carries this immuneACCESS record with in-frame sequences only. Its versions omit some clonotypes, under half of them owing to an unresolved V gene in the studies checked, with the rest unexplained. The V and J calls and clone size are taken from that table; D and trimming were inferred from the DNA. The sample contains about 16,000 clones, approximately 95% of them found a single time. The ten most abundant clones make up 0.79% of the sample.

CDR1 and CDR2 are read off the germline V gene as SGDLS and YYNGEE. From cysteine to phenylalanine, the CDR3 is 14 amino acids long. Here the CDR3 DNA is all that survives: 42 bases in frame from base 1. V and J lose 1 base and 3 bases, and a span of 9 bases separates them. This clone was seen once. Its cognate antigen has yet to be identified. The sample holds no much larger clone one base away, and base qualities are not on file. The sequencing here drew on PBMCs, taken 23 days after intestinal transplant. The rearrangement combines TRBV9 with TRBJ2-3; a weak D assignment points to TRBD1 (5 bases agree). The origin of this receptor is a human patient who received an intestinal transplant, so some T cells may come from the graft donor. For the CDR3, the sequence is CASSVKAGTDTQYF. The DNA reads as follows: TGTGCCAGCAGCGTAAAGGCAGGGACAGATACGCAGTATTTT.